This T cell receptor (beta chain) was identified in a study of shared T cell receptors in the human thymus (dated by TCRdb to the early 2020s). Regarding the complete study: The study examined how self-reactive, shared T-cell receptor alpha chains are generated in the human thymus.

Libraries were prepared through the immunoSEQ multiplex PCR assay. TCRdb took this table from immuneACCESS and kept in-frame rearrangements with V and J called. Such tables lack part of the clones; where checked against another copy, unresolved V genes explain under half of the gap, and the rest is unexplained. The sample table contains about 660,000 clones; only one count was recorded for 87% of them. About 0.0094% of the sample is held by the ten biggest clonotypes. Counted from cysteine to phenylalanine, this CDR3 has 16 amino acids. The CDR3 DNA has 48 bases and is translated from base 1. The germline V gene gives CDR1 as SGDLS and CDR2 as YYNGEE. Trimming removed 0 bases from V and 7 bases from J; the gene matches leave 3 bases unexplained. This clone was counted a single time. No cognate antigen has been identified for it. Per-base qualities were not stored, and no clone one base away is much larger.

Separately, the same data were catalogued under a study of human thymus T cells. Per the second study: In Finland, the donors were immunologically healthy infants who were having open corrective cardiac surgery for congenital heart defects. Thymus tissue was obtained as surgical resects removed during corrective cardiac surgery. V and J gene segment usage appeared biased in both thymic and peripheral blood repertoires. The related research reported highly overlapping thymic TCR repertoires among unrelated individuals. TCR alpha and beta repertoires from about 8 infant thymus samples and a few related peripheral blood samples were characterized in the study. The cohort included six male and two female infants, with donor ages spanning 7 to 244 days. Thymocytes were freed from the tissue by mechanical means and kept at -70 degrees C as pellets of roughly 9-34 million cells. Genomic DNA was extracted from frozen cell pellets with a QIAsymphony instrument. The immunoSEQ multiplex PCR assay was used to amplify the TCRB and TCRAD loci from a standardized amount of quality-controlled genomic DNA. Amplicons spanned the V(D)J region at a length sufficient to cover the CDR3 and identify V and J genes. The commercial immunoSEQ service was used to sequence amplicons on an Illumina platform. Corrections for primer bias and sequencing errors followed previously described methods, while TCRAD and TCRB definitions were based on the IMGT database. The repertoires were analysed using immunoSEQ Analyzer 3.0 and VDJTools for basic statistics, V/J segment usage, diversity estimates, rarefaction and pairwise overlap. Diversity was estimated with Chao1, ChaoE, Efron-Thisted, Shannon and inverse Simpson indices, and also on datasets down-sampled to the smallest sample. Repertoire overlap was determined by strict matching of CDR3 nucleotide sequence, V gene and J gene, and Jaccard-based multidimensional scaling clustering was applied. On average, about 730,000 unique TCRB clonotypes were obtained from thymus samples, compared with 65,000 to 90,000 from blood samples.

This TCR derives from a boy less than two years old with a congenital heart defect. Donor details come from another sample of the same person, matched by shared clones. The sequenced sample consisted of thymocytes. This sequence uses TRBV9 and TRBJ2-1; a stretch of 14 junction bases matches TRBD2. The CDR3 corresponds to CASSVAGTSGRNEQFF. The DNA reads TGTGCCAGCAGCGTAGCTGGGACTAGCGGGAGAAATGAGCAGTTCTTC.